One sample yielded the 22 T cell receptor beta chains listed below, sequenced in a study of blood T cells in healthy people across ages. The second PCR ran roughly 6 to 12 cycles with a sample-barcoded 5' primer and J-beta primers. TCRdb reprocessed the 5' RACE reads with MiXCR, giving one entry per CDR3 protein. The sample consists of more than 1.4 million distinct CDR3 sequences, 35% to 45% of them appearing once. The sequencing input was blood. The receptors here all came from a woman in her late teens or twenties in good health.

This clonotype was seen more than once but under ten times. The CDR3 DNA sequence: TGTGCCAGCAGCCAAGTTGGTCGGGGACTAGCAGAAGATACGCAGTATTTT. Encoded protein: CASSQVGRGLAEDTQYF. The rearrangement links TRBV3-1 to TRBJ2-3, with 9 bases aligning to TRBD2. Trimming removed 1 base from V and 5 bases from J; junction bases left unmatched: 10. Germline loops: CDR1 LGHDT, CDR2 YNNKEL (reference sequence). There are 17 residues in the CDR3.

This clonotype was detected only a few times. CDR3 sequence (DNA): TGTGCCAGCAGACTTAATACGGGGGGATGGGGCAATCAGCCCCAGCATTTT. It encodes CASRLNTGGWGNQPQHF. The V call is TRBV12-3 or TRBV12-4, the J call TRBJ1-5; a possible D gene is TRBD1 (5 bases). Trimming took 6 bases from V and 2 from J, leaving 20 bases between them. The CDR3 loop spans 17 amino acids.

The V gene is TRBV4-1, the J gene TRBJ1-4; D is possibly TRBD1 (5 bases). The CDR3 covers 16 residues. Germline V CDR1 and CDR2: MGHRA, YSYEKL. The V end was cut by 1 base, the J end by 4 bases, with 13 bases between. CDR3 sequence: CASSQGIGTVNEKLFF. Here the CDR3 DNA reads TGCGCCAGCAGCCAAGGGATCGGGACGGTTAATGAAAAACTGTTTTTT.

This clonotype was observed a handful of times. The chain uses TRBV12-3 or TRBV12-4 and TRBJ1-1, with D hard to call. The CDR3 is 11 residues long. V was clipped by 3 bases and J by 7 bases, with 6 bases between them. CDR3 region: CASSFGIEAFF. The CDR3 region has the DNA TGTGCCAGCAGTTTCGGGATTGAAGCTTTCTTT.

Concerning this clonotype itself: A read error is possible here, since a much larger clone lies one base away. The chain has TRBV29-1 and TRBJ1-4; the match to TRBD1 covers 8 bases. CDR3 length equals 14 residues. The germline gives CDR1 SQVTM, CDR2 ANQGSEA. The DNA of the CDR3 is TGCAGCGTTGAAGGGACAGGGACTAATGAAGAACTGTTTTTT. Translated: CSVEGTGTNEELFF. Combining the CDR3 with reference TRBV29-1 and TRBJ1-4 gives the whole variable domain SAVISQKPSRDICQRGTSLTIQCQVDSQVTMMFWYRQQPGQSLTLIATANQGSEATYESGFVIDKFPISRPNLTFSTLTVSNMSPEDSSIYLCSVEGTGTNEELFFGSGTQLSVL.

The J gene is TRBJ1-5, the V gene TRBV4-1; 7 bases map to TRBD1. Germline CDR1 and CDR2: MGHRA and YSYEKL. The V segment lost 1 base and the J segment 0 bases; nucleotides outside the gene matches: 12. This CDR3 comprises 19 residues. CDR3 nucleotides: TGCGCCAGCAGCCAAGGGCTGAGGGGGCCACTTAATAGCAATCAGCCCCAGCATTTT. Translated, it gives CASSQGLRGPLNSNQPQHF.

V and J are TRBV11-2 and TRBJ2-5; maybe TRBD1 (6 bases). This CDR3 contains 14 residues. Germline CDR1 SGHAT, CDR2 FQNNGV. The V end was cut by 4 bases, the J end by 4 bases, with 13 bases between. CDR3 sequence: CASSSAGDGETQYF. The CDR3, as DNA: TGTGCCAGCAGCTCGGCAGGGGATGGAGAGACCCAGTACTTC.

The V call is TRBV20-1, the J call TRBJ1-1; 11 positions match TRBD1. The V segment lost 3 bases and the J segment 3 bases; nucleotides outside the gene matches: 3. The V gene's germline CDR1 is DFQATT and CDR2 SNEGSKA (reference sequence). The CDR3 contains 14 residues. CDR3 amino acids: CSARKGQGDTEAFF. DNA for the CDR3: TGCAGTGCTAGGAAGGGACAGGGGGACACTGAAGCTTTCTTT.

This sequence joins TRBV27 and TRBJ2-5; 8 nucleotides agree with TRBD1. V lost 6 bases to trimming and J lost 5 bases; unmatched junction nucleotides: 11. The CDR3 is made up of 15 amino acids. Germline V gene data show CDR1 as MNHEY and CDR2 as SMNVEV (reference sequence). For the CDR3, the DNA is TGTGCCAGCAGCAAAACTCGGACAGGGTCGGAGACCCAGTACTTC. It specifies CASSKTRTGSETQYF.

The CDR3 region has the DNA TGTGCCAGCAGCGTTGACAGTAACAATGAGCAGTTCTTC. It yields the protein CASSVDSNNEQFF. This chain links TRBV2 with TRBJ2-1, with a weak D call TRBD1 (5 bases). Germline CDR1 and CDR2: SNHLY and FYNNEI. CDR3 length: 13 residues. V was cut by 6 bases and J by 5 bases, with 11 bases left in between.

This rearrangement joins TRBV20-1 to TRBJ2-3; TRBD2 matches at 10 bases. The CDR3 runs 17 residues. Germline V gene data show CDR1 as DFQATT and CDR2 as SNEGSKA (reference sequence). V was pared by 0 bases and J by 1 base, with 7 bases of the junction left unmatched. The CDR3 here is CSARDRLAGTGTDTQYF. CDR3 sequence (DNA): TGCAGTGCTAGAGATCGACTAGCGGGTACTGGCACAGATACGCAGTATTTT.

This clonotype has just one count. V usage is TRBV29-1 and J usage is TRBJ1-2, with 7 bases lining up with TRBD1. This CDR3 has 15 residues. Trimming took 0 bases from V and 0 from J; bases not matched to a gene: 4. Germline CDR1 and CDR2: SQVTM and ANQGSEA. The CDR3 protein is CSVEDRDRTNYGYTF. The CDR3 coding sequence is TGCAGCGTTGAAGACCGGGACAGAACTAACTATGGCTACACCTTC.

This clonotype was seen many times. The V gene is TRBV5-1, the J gene TRBJ2-1; 15 nucleotides agree with TRBD2. The CDR3 loop spans 18 amino acids. In germline, CDR1 is SGHRS, CDR2 YFSETQ. The V gene end was trimmed by 4 bases and the J gene end by 0 bases; junction bases not matched to a gene: 5. The CDR3 loop is CASSPGLAGGSSYNEQFF. The CDR3 nucleotides read TGCGCCAGCAGCCCGGGACTAGCGGGGGGTAGCTCCTACAATGAGCAGTTCTTC.

The chain employs TRBV20-1 and TRBJ2-1; 8 nucleotides match TRBD2. The junction had 6 bases not matched to a gene; V was cut back by 4 bases and J by 4 bases. From germline, CDR1 is DFQATT and CDR2 SNEGSKA (reference sequence). CDR3 length: 14 amino acids. The CDR3, as DNA: TGCAGTGCTACCAGCGGGAGAGAGTACAATGAGCAGTTCTTC. Translated: CSATSGREYNEQFF.

This clonotype was seen repeatedly, ten times or more. This chain joins TRBV4-1 and TRBJ2-7; 7 bases are shared with TRBD1. The CDR3 is 15 residues long. V gave up 2 bases and J gave up 4 bases; unmatched junction bases: 8. Germline-derived CDR1 and CDR2 are MGHRA and YSYEKL. The CDR3 DNA reads as TGCGCCAGCAGCCAACTGGGACAGTCAGCGTACGAGCAGTACTTC. Its protein is CASSQLGQSAYEQYF.

This clonotype was seen only a few times. CDR3 nucleotides: TGTGCCAGCAGGCCAGCGGGAGAGGCAGATACGCAGTATTTT. It yields the protein CASRPAGEADTQYF. This sequence joins TRBV6-5 and TRBJ2-3, with 8 positions matching TRBD2. Trimming removed 6 bases from V and 4 bases from J; junction bases left unmatched: 6. This CDR3 contains 14 residues. Per germline, CDR1 MNHEY and CDR2 SVGAGI.

J is TRBJ2-1 and V is TRBV6-5, with TRBD1 matching 8 bases. Germline assignment: CDR1 MNHEY and CDR2 SVGAGI. CDR3 length: 14 residues. J lost 2 bases, V lost 8 bases, and 5 bases had no gene match. DNA of the CDR3: TGTGCCAGCTCAATGGGACAGGCCTACAATGAGCAGTTCTTC. Its translation is CASSMGQAYNEQFF.

The chain uses TRBV12-3 or TRBV12-4 and TRBJ2-5; 8 positions match TRBD2. J lost 1 base, V lost 7 bases, and 5 bases had no gene match. This CDR3 spans 14 amino acids. For the CDR3, the DNA is TGTGCCAGCACCGAACTAGCGGTCCAAGAGACCCAGTACTTC. Translated: CASTELAVQETQYF.

The rearrangement joins TRBV30 to TRBJ1-4, with D tentatively TRBD1 (5 bases). Germline CDR1 reads GTSNPN; CDR2 reads SVGIG (reference sequence). This CDR3 spans 13 amino acids. The V end was cut by 5 bases, the J end by 8 bases, with 15 bases between. The CDR3 sequence is CAWGSEGTEKLFF. CDR3 bases: TGTGCCTGGGGGAGCGAGGGGACGGAAAAACTGTTTTTT.

The chain recombines TRBV6-1 with TRBJ2-5; 10 bases align to TRBD1. Germline lookup yields CDR1 MNHNS and CDR2 SASEGT. V lost 4 bases to trimming and J lost 5 bases; unmatched junction nucleotides: 13. The CDR3 extends over 17 amino acids. The CDR3 sequence: CASSAGFGDRGWETQYF. The CDR3 DNA is TGTGCCAGCAGTGCGGGCTTCGGGGACAGGGGTTGGGAGACCCAGTACTTC.

This clonotype was counted only a few times. The chain uses TRBV9 and TRBJ2-7; no firm D call. The CDR3 loop spans 13 amino acids. With 0 bases removed from V and 6 bases from J, the gap between germline ends came to 10 bases. In germline, CDR1 is SGDLS, CDR2 YYNGEE. The CDR3 spells CASSVDYSGEQYF. In DNA form, the CDR3 reads TGTGCCAGCAGCGTAGACTACTCGGGCGAGCAGTACTTC. The full variable domain, in which reference TRBV9 and TRBJ2-7 provide the parts outside the CDR3, is DSGVTQTPKHLITATGQRVTLRCSPRSGDLSVYWYQQSLDQGLQFLIQYYNGEERAKGNILERFSAQQFPDLHSELNLSSLELGDSALYFCASSVDYSGEQYFGPGTRLTVT.

This clonotype was seen many times. The rearrangement joins TRBV20-1 to TRBJ2-4; D is perhaps TRBD1 (6 bases). Germline assignment: CDR1 DFQATT and CDR2 SNEGSKA (reference sequence). The CDR3 is made up of 15 amino acids. V was pared by 6 bases and J by 0 bases, with 15 bases between. CDR3 in amino acids: CSAASRGLAKNIQYF. As DNA, the CDR3 is TGCAGTGCCGCTTCCAGGGGTCTAGCCAAAAACATTCAGTACTTC.